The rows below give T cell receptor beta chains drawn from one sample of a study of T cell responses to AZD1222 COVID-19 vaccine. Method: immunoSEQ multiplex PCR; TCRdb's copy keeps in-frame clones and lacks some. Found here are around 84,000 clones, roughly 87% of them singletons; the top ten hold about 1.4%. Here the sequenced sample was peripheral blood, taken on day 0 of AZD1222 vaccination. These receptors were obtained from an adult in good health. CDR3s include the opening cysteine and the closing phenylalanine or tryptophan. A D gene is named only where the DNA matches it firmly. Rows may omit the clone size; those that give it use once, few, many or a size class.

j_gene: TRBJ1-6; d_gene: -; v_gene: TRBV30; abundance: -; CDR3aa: CAWSVQGGVSHLHF; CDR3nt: TGTGCCTGGAGTGTACAAGGGGGAGTATCCCACCTCCACTTT
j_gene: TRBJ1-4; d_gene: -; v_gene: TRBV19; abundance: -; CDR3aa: CASSIVAVFNEKLFF; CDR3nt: TGTGCCAGTAGTATCGTGGCAGTTTTTAATGAAAAACTGTTTTTT
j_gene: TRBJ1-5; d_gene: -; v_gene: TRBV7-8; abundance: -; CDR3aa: CASSLMGGQYSNQPQHF; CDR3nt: TGTGCCAGCAGCTTAATGGGGGGACAATATAGCAATCAGCCCCAGCATTTT
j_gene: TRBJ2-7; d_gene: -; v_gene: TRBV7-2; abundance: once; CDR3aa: CASGPPGQLSYEQYF; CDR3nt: TGTGCCAGCGGCCCCCCTGGACAGTTATCCTACGAGCAGTACTTC
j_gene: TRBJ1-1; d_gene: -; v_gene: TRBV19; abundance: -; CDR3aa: CASSVTVNTEAFF; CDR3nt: TGTGCCAGTAGTGTTACGGTGAACACTGAAGCTTTCTTT
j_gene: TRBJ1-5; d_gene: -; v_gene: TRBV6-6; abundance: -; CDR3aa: CASSHPNRSDQPQHF; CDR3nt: TGTGCCAGCAGTCACCCAAACAGGTCGGACCAGCCCCAGCATTTT
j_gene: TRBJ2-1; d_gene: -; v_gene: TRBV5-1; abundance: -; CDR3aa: CASSLSRASEQFF; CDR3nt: TGCGCCAGCAGCTTGTCCCGGGCAAGTGAGCAGTTCTTC
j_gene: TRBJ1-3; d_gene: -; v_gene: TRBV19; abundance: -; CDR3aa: CASSTQEGNTIYF; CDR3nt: TGTGCCAGTAGTACCCAAGAAGGAAACACCATATATTTT
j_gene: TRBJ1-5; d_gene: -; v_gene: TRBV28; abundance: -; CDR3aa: CASRTSGSGNQPQHF; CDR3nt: TGTGCCAGCAGGACCTCGGGGAGCGGCAATCAGCCCCAGCATTTT
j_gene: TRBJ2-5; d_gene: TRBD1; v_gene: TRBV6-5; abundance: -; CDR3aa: CASSSDVGQQETQYF; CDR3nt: TGTGCCAGCAGTTCCGATGTGGGACAGCAAGAGACCCAGTACTTC
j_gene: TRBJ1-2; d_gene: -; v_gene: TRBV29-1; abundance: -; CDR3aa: CSVEGVQGYYGYTF; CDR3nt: TGCAGCGTTGAAGGGGTACAAGGCTACTATGGCTACACCTTC
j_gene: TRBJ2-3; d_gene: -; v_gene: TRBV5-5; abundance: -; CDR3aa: CASSVIQGNPYTQYF; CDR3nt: TGTGCCAGCAGCGTAATCCAGGGAAACCCATATACGCAGTATTTT
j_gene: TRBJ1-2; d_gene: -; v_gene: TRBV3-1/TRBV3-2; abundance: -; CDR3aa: CASSRVTDGYTF; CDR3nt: TGTGCCAGCAGCCGGGTGACGGATGGCTACACCTTC
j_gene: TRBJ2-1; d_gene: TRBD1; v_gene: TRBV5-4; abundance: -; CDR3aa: CASSMGQSSYNEQFF; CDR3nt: TGTGCCAGCAGCATGGGACAGAGCTCCTACAATGAGCAGTTCTTC
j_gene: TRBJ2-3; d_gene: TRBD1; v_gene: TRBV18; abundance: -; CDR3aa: CASSPGQGHTDTQYF; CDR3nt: TGTGCCAGCTCACCGGGACAGGGGCACACAGATACGCAGTATTTT
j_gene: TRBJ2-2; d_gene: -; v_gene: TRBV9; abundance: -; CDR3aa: CASSPGETELFF; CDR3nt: TGTGCCAGCAGCCCGGGGGAGACGGAGCTGTTTTTT
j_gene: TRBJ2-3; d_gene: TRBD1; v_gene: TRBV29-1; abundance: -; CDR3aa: CSVDRGFTDTQYF; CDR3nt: TGCAGCGTGGACAGGGGATTCACAGATACGCAGTATTTT
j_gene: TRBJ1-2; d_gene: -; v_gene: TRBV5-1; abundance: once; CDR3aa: CASSSRGANYGYTF; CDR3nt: TGCGCCAGCAGCTCGAGAGGAGCTAACTATGGCTACACCTTC
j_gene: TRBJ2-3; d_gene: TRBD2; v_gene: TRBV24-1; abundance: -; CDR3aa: CATSARTSGRATDTQYF; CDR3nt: TGTGCCACCAGTGCGAGGACTAGCGGGAGGGCGACAGATACGCAGTATTTT
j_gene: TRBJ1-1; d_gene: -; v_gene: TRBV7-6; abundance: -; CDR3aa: CASSAGLGDTEAFF; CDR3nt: TGTGCCAGCAGCGCCGGGCTTGGGGACACTGAAGCTTTCTTT
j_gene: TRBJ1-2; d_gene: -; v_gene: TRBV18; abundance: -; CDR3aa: CASSNGQFNYGYTF; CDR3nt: TGTGCCAGCTCAAATGGACAGTTCAACTATGGCTACACCTTC
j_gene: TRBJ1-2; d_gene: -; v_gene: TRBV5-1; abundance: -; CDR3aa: CASSPGVFGYTF; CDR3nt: TGCGCCAGCAGCCCGGGGGTCTTCGGCTACACCTTC
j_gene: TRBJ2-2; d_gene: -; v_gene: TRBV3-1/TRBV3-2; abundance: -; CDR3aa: CASSQESGTNTGELFF; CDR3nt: TGTGCCAGCAGCCAAGAGAGCGGAACGAACACCGGGGAGCTGTTTTTT
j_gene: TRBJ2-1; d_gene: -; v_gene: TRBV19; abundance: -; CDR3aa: CASSLEMGSYNEQFF; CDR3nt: TGTGCCAGTAGTCTTGAGATGGGCTCCTACAATGAGCAGTTCTTC
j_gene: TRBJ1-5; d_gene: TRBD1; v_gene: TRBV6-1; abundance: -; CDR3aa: CASSGPTGGGNQPQHF; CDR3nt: TGTGCCAGCAGTGGACCGACAGGGGGCGGTAATCAGCCCCAGCATTTT
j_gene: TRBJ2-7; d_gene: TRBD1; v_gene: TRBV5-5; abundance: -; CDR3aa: CASLDRMSYEQYF; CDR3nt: TGTGCCAGCTTGGACAGGATGTCCTACGAGCAGTACTTC
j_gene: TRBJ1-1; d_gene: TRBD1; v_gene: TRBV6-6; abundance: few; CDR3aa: CASSPTPGQGGNTEAFF; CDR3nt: TGTGCCAGCAGTCCGACACCGGGACAGGGAGGGAACACTGAAGCTTTCTTT
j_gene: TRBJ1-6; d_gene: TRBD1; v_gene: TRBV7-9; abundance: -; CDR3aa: CASSLEAGGNSPLHF; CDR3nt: TGTGCCAGCAGCTTAGAGGCAGGGGGAAATTCACCCCTCCACTTT
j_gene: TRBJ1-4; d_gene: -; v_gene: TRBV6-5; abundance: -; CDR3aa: CASSWGGNEKLFF; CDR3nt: TGTGCCAGCAGTTGGGGGGGAAATGAAAAACTGTTTTTT
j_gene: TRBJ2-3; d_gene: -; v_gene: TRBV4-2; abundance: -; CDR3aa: CASSQEDTQYF; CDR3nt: TGTGCCAGCAGCCAAGAAGATACGCAGTATTTT
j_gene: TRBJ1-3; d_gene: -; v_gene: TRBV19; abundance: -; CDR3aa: CASSIGGRGNTIYF; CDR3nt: TGTGCCAGTAGTATAGGGGGACGAGGAAACACCATATATTTT
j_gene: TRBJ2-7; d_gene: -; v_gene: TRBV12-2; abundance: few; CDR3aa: CASRPILPGQLYEQYF; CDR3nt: TGTGCAAGTCGCCCGATCCTCCCGGGACAACTCTACGAGCAGTACTTC
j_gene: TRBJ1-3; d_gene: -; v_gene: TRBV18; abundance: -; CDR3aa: CASSPLDRTPGNTIYF; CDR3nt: TGTGCCAGCTCACCACTGGACAGAACCCCTGGAAACACCATATATTTT
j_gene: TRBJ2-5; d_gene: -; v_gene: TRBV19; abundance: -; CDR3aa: CASSIPFQETQYF; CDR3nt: TGTGCCAGTAGTATCCCCTTCCAAGAGACCCAGTACTTC
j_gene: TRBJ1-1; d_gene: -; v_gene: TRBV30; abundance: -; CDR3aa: CAWIGGYSSGAFF; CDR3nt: TGTGCCTGGATTGGGGGTTACTCGAGCGGAGCTTTCTTT
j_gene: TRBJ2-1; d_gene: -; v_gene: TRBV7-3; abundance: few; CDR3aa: CASSPREIHNEQFF; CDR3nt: TGTGCCAGCAGCCCACGGGAGATCCACAATGAGCAGTTCTTC
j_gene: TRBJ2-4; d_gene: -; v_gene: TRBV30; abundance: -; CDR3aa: CAWSVGAKNIQYF; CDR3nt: TGTGCCTGGAGTGTAGGAGCCAAAAACATTCAGTACTTC
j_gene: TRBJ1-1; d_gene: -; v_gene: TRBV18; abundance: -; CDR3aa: CASSLQAGEVDEAFF; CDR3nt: TGTGCCAGCTCACTGCAAGCCGGGGAGGTTGATGAAGCTTTCTTT
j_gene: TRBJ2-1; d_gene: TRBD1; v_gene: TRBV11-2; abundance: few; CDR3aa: CASSPTGNEQFF; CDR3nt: TGTGCCAGCAGCCCGACAGGGAATGAGCAGTTCTTC
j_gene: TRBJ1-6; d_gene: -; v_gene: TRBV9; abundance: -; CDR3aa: CASSVAGTPDSPLHF; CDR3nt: TGTGCCAGCAGCGTAGCCGGGACCCCGGATTCACCCCTCCACTTT
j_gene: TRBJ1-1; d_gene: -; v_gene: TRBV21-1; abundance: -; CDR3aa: CASSKTALQGLHTEAFF; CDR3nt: TGTGCCAGCAGCAAAACCGCCCTACAGGGATTGCACACTGAAGCTTTCTTT
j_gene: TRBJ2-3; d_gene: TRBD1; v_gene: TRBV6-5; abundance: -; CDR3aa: CASRARDRGADTQYF; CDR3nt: TGTGCCAGCAGGGCTAGGGACAGGGGGGCAGATACGCAGTATTTT
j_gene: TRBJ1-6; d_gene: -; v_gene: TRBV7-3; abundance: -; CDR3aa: CASSLNNSPLHF; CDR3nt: TGTGCCAGCAGCTTGAATAATTCACCCCTCCACTTT
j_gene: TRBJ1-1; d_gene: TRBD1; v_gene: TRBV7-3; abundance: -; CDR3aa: CASSYGQGTEAFF; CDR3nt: TGTGCCAGCAGCTATGGACAGGGGACTGAAGCTTTCTTT
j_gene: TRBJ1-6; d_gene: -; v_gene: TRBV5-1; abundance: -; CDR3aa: CASAGGSHPTSPLHF; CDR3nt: TGCGCCAGCGCCGGGGGCAGTCACCCGACTTCACCCCTCCACTTT
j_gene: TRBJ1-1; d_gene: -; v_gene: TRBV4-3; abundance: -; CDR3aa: CASSQGGRNTEAFF; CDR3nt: TGCGCCAGCAGCCAAGGGGGCAGAAACACTGAAGCTTTCTTT
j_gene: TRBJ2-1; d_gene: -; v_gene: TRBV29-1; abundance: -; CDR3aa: CSVGGTWGRYNEQFF; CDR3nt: TGCAGCGTTGGGGGTACTTGGGGCCGCTACAATGAGCAGTTCTTC
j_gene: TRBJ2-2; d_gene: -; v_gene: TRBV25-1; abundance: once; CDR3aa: CASSESLITGELFF; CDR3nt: TGTGCCAGCAGTGAATCGTTGATCACCGGGGAGCTGTTTTTT
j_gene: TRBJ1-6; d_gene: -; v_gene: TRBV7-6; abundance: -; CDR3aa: CASSLVLDSPLHF; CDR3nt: TGTGCCAGCAGCTTAGTTCTGGATTCACCCCTCCACTTT
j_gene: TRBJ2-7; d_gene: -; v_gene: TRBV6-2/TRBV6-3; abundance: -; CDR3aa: CASSRDWMGEQYF; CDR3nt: TGTGCCAGCAGCCGGGACTGGATGGGGGAGCAGTACTTC
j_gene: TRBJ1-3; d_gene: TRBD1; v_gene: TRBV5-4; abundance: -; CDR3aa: CASSIGQGHSGNTIYF; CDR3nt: TGTGCCAGCAGCATAGGACAGGGCCACTCTGGAAACACCATATATTTT
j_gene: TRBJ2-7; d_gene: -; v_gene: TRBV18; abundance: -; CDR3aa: CASSPQGHEQYF; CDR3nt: TGTGCCAGCTCACCGCAGGGACACGAGCAGTACTTC
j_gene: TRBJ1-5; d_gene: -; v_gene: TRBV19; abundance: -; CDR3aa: CASRALTDRSNQPQHF; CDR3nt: TGTGCCAGTCGTGCCTTAACGGACCGAAGCAATCAGCCCCAGCATTTT
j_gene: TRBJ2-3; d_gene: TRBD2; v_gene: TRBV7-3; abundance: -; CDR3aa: CASSQGLAGAQADTQYF; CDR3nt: TGTGCCAGCAGCCAAGGACTAGCGGGAGCTCAAGCAGATACGCAGTATTTT